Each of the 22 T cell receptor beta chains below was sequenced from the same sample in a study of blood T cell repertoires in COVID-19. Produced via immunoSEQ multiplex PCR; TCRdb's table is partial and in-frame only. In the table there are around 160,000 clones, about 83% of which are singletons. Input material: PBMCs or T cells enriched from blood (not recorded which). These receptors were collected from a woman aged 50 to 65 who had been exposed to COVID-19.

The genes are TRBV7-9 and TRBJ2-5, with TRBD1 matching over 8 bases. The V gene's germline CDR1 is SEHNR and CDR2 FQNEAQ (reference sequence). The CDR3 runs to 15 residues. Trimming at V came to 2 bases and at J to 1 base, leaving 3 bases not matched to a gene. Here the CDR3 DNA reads TGTGCCAGCAGCTTAAGACAGGGGATCCAAGAGACCCAGTACTTC. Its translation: CASSLRQGIQETQYF.

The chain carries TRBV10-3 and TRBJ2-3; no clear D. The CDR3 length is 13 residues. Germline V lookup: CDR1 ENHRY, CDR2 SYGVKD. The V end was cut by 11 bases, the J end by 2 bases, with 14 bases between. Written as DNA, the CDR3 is TGTGCCGCTCAGGCCTCCCACACAGATACGCAGTATTTT. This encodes CAAQASHTDTQYF.

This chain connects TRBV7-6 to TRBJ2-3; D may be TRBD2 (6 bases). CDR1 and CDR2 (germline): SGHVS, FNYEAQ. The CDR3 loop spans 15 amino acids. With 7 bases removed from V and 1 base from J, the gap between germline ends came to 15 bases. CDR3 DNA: TGTGCCAGCACCTCAGAGTGGGGGGGCACAGATACGCAGTATTTT. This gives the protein CASTSEWGGTDTQYF.

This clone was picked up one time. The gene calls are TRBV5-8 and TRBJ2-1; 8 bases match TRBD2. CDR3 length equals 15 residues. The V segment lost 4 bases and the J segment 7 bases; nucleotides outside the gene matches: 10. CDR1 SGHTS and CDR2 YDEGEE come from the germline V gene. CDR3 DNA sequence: TGTGCCAGCAGCCGACTAGCGCGACGGGAAAATGAGCAGTTCTTC. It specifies CASSRLARRENEQFF.

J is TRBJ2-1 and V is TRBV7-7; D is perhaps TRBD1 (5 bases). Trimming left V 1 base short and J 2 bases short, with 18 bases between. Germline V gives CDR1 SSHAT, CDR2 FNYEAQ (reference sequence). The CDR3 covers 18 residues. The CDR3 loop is CASSLGGEVRQTYNEQFF. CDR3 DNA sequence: TGTGCCAGCAGCTTAGGGGGCGAGGTCCGTCAAACCTACAATGAGCAGTTCTTC.

The CDR3 sequence is CASRVVGGRGEQFF. CDR3 DNA: TGTGCCAGTAGGGTCGTGGGGGGACGAGGTGAGCAGTTCTTC. V usage is TRBV19 and J usage is TRBJ2-1; D may be TRBD2 (6 bases). The germline CDR1 and CDR2 sequences are LNHDA and SQIVND (reference sequence). This CDR3 is 14 amino acids long. Trimming took off 6 bases at V and 9 bases at J, with 18 bases between the two ends.

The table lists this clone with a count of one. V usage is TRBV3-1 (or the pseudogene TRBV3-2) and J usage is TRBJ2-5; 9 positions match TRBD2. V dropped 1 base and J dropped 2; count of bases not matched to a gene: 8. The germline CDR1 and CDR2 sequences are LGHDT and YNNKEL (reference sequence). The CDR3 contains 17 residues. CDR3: CASSQGLAGRRQETQYF. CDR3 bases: TGTGCCAGCAGCCAAGGGCTAGCGGGACGGAGGCAAGAGACCCAGTACTTC.

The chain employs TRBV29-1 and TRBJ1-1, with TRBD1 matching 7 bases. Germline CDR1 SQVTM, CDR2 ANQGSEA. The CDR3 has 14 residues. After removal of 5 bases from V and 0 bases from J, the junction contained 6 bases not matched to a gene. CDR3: CSVTGTEMNTEAFF. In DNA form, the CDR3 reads TGCAGCGTTACCGGGACAGAAATGAACACTGAAGCTTTCTTT.

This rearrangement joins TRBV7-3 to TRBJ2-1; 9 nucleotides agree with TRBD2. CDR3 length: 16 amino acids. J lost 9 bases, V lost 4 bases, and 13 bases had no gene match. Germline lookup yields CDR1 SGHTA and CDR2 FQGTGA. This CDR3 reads CASSWASGDPRGEQFF. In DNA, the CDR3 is TGTGCCAGCAGCTGGGCTAGCGGGGATCCCCGGGGTGAGCAGTTCTTC.

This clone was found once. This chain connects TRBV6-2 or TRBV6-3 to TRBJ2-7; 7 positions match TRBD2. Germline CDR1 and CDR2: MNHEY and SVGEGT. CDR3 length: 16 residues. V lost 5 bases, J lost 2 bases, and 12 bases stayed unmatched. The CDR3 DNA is TGTGCCAGCAGTCCCCACCAGGGACTACCTACCTACGAGCAGTACTTC. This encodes CASSPHQGLPTYEQYF.

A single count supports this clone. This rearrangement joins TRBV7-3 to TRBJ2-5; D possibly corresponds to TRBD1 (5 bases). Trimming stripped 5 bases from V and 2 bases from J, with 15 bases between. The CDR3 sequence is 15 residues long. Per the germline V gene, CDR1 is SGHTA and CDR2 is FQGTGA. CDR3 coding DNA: TGTGCCAGCAGCGCCGATCAGGGTTATCAAGAGACCCAGTACTTC. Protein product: CASSADQGYQETQYF. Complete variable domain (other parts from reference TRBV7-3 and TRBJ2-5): GAGVSQTPSNKVTEKGKYVELRCDPISGHTALYWYRQSLGQGPEFLIYFQGTGAADDSGLPNDRFFAVRPEGSVSTLKIQRTERGDSAVYLCASSADQGYQETQYFGPGTRLLVL.

CDR3 sequence reads: CASSSGQENQPQHF. The DNA of the CDR3 is TGTGCCAGCAGTTCGGGACAGGAAAATCAGCCCCAGCATTTT. The V and J genes are TRBV6-5 and TRBJ1-5; TRBD1 matches 8 bases. The CDR3 spans 14 residues. Germline lookup yields CDR1 MNHEY and CDR2 SVGAGI. J was trimmed by 4 bases and V by 4 bases; bases with no gene match: 3.

The CDR3 DNA sequence: TGTGCCAGCAGCTTAATGGTGGGCGCGATTGGACAGACCGAAAAACTGTTTTTT. Encoded protein: CASSLMVGAIGQTEKLFF. V gene TRBV7-9 combines with J gene TRBJ1-4; maybe TRBD1 (6 bases). The germline V gene encodes CDR1 SEHNR and CDR2 FQNEAQ (reference sequence). The V end lost 2 bases, the J end lost 8 bases, and 24 bases lay between the germline ends. The CDR3 is made up of 18 amino acids.

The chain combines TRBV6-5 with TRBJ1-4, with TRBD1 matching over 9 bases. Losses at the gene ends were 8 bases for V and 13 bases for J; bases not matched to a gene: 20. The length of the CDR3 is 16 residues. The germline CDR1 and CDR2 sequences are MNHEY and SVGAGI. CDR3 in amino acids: CASRLRTGAARGPLFF. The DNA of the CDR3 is TGTGCCAGCCGTTTGAGGACAGGGGCCGCCCGCGGCCCACTGTTTTTT.

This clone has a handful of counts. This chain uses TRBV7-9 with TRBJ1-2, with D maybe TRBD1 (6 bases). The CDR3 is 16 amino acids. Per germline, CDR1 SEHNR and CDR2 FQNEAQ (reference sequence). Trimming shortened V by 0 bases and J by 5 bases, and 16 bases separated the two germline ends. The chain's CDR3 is CASSLASIIQGYGYTF. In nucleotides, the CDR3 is TGTGCCAGCAGCTTAGCGTCAATCATACAGGGATATGGCTACACCTTC. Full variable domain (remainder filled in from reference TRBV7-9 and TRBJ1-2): DTGVSQNPRHKITKRGQNVTFRCDPISEHNRLYWYRQTLGQGPEFLTYFQNEAQLEKSRLLSDRFSAERPKGSFSTLEIQRTEQGDSAMYLCASSLASIIQGYGYTFGSGTRLTVV.

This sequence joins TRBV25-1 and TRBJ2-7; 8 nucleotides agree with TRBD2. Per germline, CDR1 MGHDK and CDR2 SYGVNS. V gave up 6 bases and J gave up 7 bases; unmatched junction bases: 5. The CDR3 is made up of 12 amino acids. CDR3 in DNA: TGTGCCAGCAGCCGGGGGGGGAGTGAGCAGTACTTC. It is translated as CASSRGGSEQYF.

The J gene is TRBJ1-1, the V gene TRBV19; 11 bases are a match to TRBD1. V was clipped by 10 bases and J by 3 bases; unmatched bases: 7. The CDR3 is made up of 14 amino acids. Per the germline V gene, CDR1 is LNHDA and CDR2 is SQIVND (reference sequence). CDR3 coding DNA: TGTGCCACCTGGACAGGGGGCACATACACTGAAGCTTTCTTT. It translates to CATWTGGTYTEAFF.

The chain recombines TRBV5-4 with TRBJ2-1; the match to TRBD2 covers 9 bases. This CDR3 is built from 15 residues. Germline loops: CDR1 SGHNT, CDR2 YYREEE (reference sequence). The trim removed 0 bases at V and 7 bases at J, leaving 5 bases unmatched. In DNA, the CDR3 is TGTGCCAGCAGCTTGGTTGGGGGACTAGCAAATGAGCAGTTCTTC. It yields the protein CASSLVGGLANEQFF.

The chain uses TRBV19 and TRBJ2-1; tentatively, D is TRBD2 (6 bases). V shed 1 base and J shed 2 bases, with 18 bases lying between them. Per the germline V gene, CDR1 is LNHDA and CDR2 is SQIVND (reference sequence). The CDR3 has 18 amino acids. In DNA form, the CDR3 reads TGTGCCAGTAGTATAGTAGGTAGCGGCCTCTATGCCTACAATGAGCAGTTCTTC. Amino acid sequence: CASSIVGSGLYAYNEQFF.

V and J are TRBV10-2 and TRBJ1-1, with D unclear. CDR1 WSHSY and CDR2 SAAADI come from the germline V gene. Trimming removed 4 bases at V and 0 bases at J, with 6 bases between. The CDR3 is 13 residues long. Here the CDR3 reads CASSVGLNTEAFF. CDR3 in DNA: TGCGCCAGCAGTGTCGGGTTGAACACTGAAGCTTTCTTT.

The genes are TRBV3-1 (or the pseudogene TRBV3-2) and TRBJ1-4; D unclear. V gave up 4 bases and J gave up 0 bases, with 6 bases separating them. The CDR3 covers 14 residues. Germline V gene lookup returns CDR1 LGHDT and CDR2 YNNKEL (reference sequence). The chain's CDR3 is CASSLTSTNEKLFF. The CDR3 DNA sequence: TGTGCCAGCAGCCTAACATCAACTAATGAAAAACTGTTTTTT.

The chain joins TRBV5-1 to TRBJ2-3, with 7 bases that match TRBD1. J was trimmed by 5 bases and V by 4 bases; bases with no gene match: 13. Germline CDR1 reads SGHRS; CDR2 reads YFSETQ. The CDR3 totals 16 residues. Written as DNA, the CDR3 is TGCGCCAGCAGCCCCTTCTACAGGGGAATGGGAGATACGCAGTATTTT. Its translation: CASSPFYRGMGDTQYF.